This record covers a single T cell receptor (beta chain). What it binds is unknown. As for time point: week 35, safety follow-up. The content of each vaccine dose was 300 ug of mutant IDH1 20-mer peptide, and topical imiquimod accompanied it. Patients received eight vaccinations in weeks 1, 3, 5, 7, 11, 15, 19, 23. These data are taken from a study of a mutant IDH1 vaccine in newly diagnosed glioma. Study conclusions and caveats: Whatever changes occurred in top peripheral T cell clonotypes seemed unrelated to pseudoprogression.

V was trimmed by 3 bases and J by 2 bases, leaving 20 bases between them. The CDR3 covers 17 residues. Germline CDR1 is SGHAT and CDR2 is FQNNGV. The table came from immunoSEQ multiplex PCR; TCRdb's copy has only in-frame clones and leaves some out. The sample consists of around 70,000 clones, roughly 86% of them appearing once. This sequence joins TRBV11-2 and TRBJ2-7, with D possibly matching TRBD2 (6 bases). The clonotype comes from a man aged 25 to 40 with glioma. The sample consisted of PBMCs, taken from a glioma patient whose treatment included an IDH1 peptide vaccine. The CDR3 reads CASSLGGSGRVPYEQYF. The CDR3 DNA is TGTGCCAGCAGCTTGGGGGGTAGCGGAAGAGTTCCCTACGAGCAGTACTTC.